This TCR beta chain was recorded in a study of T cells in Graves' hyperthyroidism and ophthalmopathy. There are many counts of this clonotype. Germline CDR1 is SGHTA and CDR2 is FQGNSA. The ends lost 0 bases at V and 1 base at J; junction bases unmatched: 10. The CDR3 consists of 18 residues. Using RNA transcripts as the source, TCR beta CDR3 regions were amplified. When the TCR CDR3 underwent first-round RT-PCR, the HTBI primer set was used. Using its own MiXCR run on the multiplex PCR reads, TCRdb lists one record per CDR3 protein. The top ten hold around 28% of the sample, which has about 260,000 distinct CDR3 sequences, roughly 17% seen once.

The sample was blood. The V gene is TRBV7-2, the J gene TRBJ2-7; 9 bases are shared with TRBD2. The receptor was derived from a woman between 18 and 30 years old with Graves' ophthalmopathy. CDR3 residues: CASSLAGVSGRLSYEQYF. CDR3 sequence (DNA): TGTGCCAGCAGCTTAGCGGGGGTCAGCGGGAGGCTTTCCTACGAGCAGTACTTC.